The following is a T cell receptor (beta chain) sequence with its context. There is no known antigen for this receptor. Base qualities were left out, and no much larger clone turns up one base away. The CDR3 goes from the cysteine to the phenylalanine over 15 residues. The kept DNA is CDR3 alone, 45 bases in frame from the first base. The junction carries 18 bases between V and J, which are trimmed by 6 bases and 4 bases respectively. The germline V gene supplies CDR1 MNHEY and CDR2 SVGAGI. Participants in the prospective study were aged roughly 18 to 100 years, lived in 20 to 30 United States geographic areas, and enrolled through a virtual design. Cohort assignment in the prospective study relied on participant-reported clinical history from a screening survey and a study questionnaire. Exposed participants were defined as having been in contact with someone with a PCR-confirmed or clinician-diagnosed COVID-19 case within 2 weeks of study entry. Each participant in the prospective study had whole blood, serum and a nasopharyngeal or oropharyngeal swab collected by mobile phlebotomists. Over a roughly 2-month period, participants in the prospective study had the option of providing additional blood draws and questionnaires. Prospective study blood samples were shipped either frozen or at room temperature before DNA extraction.

The data are from a study of blood T cell repertoires in COVID-19 (dated by TCRdb to between 2020 and 2021). With regard to the full study: Collaborator samples came from the United States, Italy and Spain and covered acute and convalescent phases of COVID-19. Samples came from the ongoing ImmuneRACE study (first 160 participants) plus 1,254 subjects from 6 global collaborators. The dataset comprised deeply sampled blood TCRbeta repertoires from subjects exposed to, actively infected with, or recovered from COVID-19. The prospective study material was composed of cDNA or gDNA derived from T cells, B-cell-depleted T cells, or PBMCs. Sample metadata almost always included a de-identified subject ID, COVID-19 status, age in years and sex. Where HLA class I and class II types were available, the types were taken from metadata supplied by the sample provider, not from assay-based typing. A freely available public database, intended as a resource for researchers studying the immune response to SARS-CoV-2, is where the repertoires were released. Beyond this particular receptor, the publication reports: Clinical and demographic metadata were provided uncurated, with the amount varying by source and participant.

TCRbeta CDR3 regions were amplified from genomic DNA using the immunoSEQ Assay, a bias-controlled multiplex PCR. The original methods were these. The number of nucleated cells in each sample was estimated by amplification of reference gene primers within the assay. To quantify the absolute abundance of each unique TCRbeta CDR3 rearrangement, sequence reads were collapsed and filtered. For each sample, productive Simpson clonality was calculated by taking the square root of Simpson's diversity index across productive rearrangements. The source is immuneACCESS, and TCRdb retained only in-frame sequences with V and J called. Part of the clones is not carried over; for the studies checked, unresolved V genes explain less than half of this, and the remainder is unexplained. V, J and clone size reflect that table, while D and trimming were determined from the DNA. For this sample there are approximately 250,000 clones; about 87% appear just once. The ten largest make up 3% to 3.5% of the sample.

In this chain, TRBV6-5 is recombined with TRBJ1-2; a tentative D match to TRBD1 spans 6 bases. The clonotype was recovered from a woman aged 40 to 50 who had been exposed to COVID-19. Sequencing was carried out using PBMCs or T cells enriched from blood (not recorded which). The CDR3 reads CASSLQGGQAYGYTF. The DNA sequence reads TGTGCCAGCAGCCTACAGGGAGGGCAAGCCTATGGCTACACCTTC.